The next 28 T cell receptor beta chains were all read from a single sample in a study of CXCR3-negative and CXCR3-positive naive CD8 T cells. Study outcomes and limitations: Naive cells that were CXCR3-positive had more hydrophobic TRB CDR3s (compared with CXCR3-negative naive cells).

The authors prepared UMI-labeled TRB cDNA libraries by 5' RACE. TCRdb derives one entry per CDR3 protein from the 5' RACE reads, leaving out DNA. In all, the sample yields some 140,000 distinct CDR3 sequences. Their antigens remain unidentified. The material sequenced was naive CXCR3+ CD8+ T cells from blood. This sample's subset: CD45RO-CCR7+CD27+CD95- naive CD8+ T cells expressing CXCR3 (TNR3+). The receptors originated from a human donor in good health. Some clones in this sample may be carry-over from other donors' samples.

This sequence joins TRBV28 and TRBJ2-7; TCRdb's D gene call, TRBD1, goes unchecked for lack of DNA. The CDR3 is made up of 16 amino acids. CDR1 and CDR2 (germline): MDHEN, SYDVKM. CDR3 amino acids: CASSTPQGQGTYEQYF.

The CDR3 is CASSELGTGGEYGYTF. The chain combines TRBV25-1 with TRBJ1-2; there is no DNA to check the TCRdb D call of TRBD1. The CDR3 is 16 amino acids. Germline-derived CDR1 and CDR2 are MGHDK and SYGVNS.

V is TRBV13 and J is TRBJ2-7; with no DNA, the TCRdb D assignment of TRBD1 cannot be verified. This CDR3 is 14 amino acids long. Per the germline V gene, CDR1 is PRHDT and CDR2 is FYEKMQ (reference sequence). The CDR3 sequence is CASSPPGQIYEQYF.

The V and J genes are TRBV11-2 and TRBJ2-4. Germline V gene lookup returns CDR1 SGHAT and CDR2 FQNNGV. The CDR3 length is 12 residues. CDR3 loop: CASKDGKNIQYF.

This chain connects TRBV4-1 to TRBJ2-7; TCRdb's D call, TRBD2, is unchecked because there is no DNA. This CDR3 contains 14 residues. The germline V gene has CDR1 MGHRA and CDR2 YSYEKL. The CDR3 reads CASSQLAGAYEQYF.

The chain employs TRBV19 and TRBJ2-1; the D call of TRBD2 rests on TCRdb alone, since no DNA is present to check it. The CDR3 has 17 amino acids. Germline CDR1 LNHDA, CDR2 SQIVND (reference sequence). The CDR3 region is CASSTYRGLAGGNEQFF.

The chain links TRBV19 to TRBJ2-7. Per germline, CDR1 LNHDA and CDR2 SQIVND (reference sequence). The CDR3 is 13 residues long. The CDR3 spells CASSTFGFYEQYF.

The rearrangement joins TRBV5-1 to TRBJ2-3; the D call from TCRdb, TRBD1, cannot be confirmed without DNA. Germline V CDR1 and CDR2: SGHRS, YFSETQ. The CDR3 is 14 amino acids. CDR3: CASSPGQGPDTQYF.

The CDR3 region is CASSHSGGDDTGELFF. This chain joins TRBV7-6 and TRBJ2-2. Per the germline V gene, CDR1 is SGHVS and CDR2 is FNYEAQ. The CDR3 is 16 residues long.

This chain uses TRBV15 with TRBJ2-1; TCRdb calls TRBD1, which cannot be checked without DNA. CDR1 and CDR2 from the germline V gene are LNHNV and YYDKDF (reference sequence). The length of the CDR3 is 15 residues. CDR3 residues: CATSPRDRGVNEQFF.

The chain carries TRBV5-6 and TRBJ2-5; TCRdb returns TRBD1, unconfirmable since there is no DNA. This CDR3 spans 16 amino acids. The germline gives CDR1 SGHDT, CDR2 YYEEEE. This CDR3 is CASSPPGAPRKETQYF.

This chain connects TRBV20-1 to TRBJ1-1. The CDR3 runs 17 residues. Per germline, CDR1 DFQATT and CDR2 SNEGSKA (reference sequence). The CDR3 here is CSAWTGHGGTEGTEAFF.

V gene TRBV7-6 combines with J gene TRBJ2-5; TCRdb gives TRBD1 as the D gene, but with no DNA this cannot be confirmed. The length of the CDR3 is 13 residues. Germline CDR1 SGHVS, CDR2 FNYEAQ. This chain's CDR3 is CASSLGDGGTQYF.

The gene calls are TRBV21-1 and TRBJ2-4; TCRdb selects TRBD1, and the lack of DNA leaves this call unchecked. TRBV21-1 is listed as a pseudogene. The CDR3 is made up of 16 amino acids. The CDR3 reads CASSKDERTGGNIQYF.

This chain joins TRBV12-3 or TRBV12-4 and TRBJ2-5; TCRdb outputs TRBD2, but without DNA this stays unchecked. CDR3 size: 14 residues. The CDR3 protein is CASSQEQRLGTQYF.

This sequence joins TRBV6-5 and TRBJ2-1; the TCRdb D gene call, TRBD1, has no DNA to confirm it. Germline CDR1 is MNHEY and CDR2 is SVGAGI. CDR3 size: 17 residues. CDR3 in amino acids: CASSYSMGQGDLVEQFF.

The CDR3 sequence is CASSLRDREAFF. The chain recombines TRBV28 with TRBJ1-1; TCRdb calls TRBD1, which cannot be checked without DNA. Germline V gene lookup returns CDR1 MDHEN and CDR2 SYDVKM. The CDR3 extends over 12 amino acids.

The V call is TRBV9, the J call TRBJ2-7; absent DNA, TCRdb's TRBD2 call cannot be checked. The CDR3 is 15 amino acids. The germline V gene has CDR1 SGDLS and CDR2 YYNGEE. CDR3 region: CASSPGTSGTYEQYF.

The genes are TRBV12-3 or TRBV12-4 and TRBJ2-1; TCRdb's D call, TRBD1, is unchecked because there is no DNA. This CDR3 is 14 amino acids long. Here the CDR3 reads CASSTRDGHNEQFF.

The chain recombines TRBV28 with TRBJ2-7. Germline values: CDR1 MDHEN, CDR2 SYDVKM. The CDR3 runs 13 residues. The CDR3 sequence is CASSLYRNYEQYF. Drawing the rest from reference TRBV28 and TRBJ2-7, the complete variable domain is DVKVTQSSRYLVKRTGEKVFLECVQDMDHENMFWYRQDPGLGLRLIYFSYDVKMKEKGDIPEGYSVSREKKERFSLILESASTNQTSMYLCASSLYRNYEQYFGPGTRLTVT.

CDR3 residues: CSEISPGNEQFF. The rearrangement uses TRBV29-1 and TRBJ2-1; checking the TCRdb D call of TRBD1 is not possible without DNA. CDR3 length: 12 residues. Germline CDR1 SQVTM, CDR2 ANQGSEA.

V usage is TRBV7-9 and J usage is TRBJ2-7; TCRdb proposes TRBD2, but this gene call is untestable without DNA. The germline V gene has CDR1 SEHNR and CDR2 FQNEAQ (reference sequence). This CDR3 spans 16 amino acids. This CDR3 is CASSSKVGPSSYEQYF.

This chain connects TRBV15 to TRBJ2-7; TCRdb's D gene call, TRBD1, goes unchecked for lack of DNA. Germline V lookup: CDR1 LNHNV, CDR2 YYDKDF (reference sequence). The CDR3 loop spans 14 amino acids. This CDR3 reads CATSRDGDTNEQYF.

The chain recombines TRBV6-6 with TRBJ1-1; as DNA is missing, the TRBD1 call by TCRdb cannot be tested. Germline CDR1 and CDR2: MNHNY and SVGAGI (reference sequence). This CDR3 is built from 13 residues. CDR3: CATRTGVYTEAFF.

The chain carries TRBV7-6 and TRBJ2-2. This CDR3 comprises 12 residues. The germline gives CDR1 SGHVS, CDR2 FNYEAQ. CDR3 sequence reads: CASQGSTGELFF.

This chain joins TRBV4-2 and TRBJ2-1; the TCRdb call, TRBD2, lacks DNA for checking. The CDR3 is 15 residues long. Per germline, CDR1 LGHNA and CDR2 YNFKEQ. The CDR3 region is CASSQDEAGIGEQFF.

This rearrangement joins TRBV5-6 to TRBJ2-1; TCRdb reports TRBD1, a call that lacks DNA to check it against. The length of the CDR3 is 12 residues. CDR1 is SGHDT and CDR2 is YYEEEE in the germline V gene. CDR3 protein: CASSTDRDEQFF.

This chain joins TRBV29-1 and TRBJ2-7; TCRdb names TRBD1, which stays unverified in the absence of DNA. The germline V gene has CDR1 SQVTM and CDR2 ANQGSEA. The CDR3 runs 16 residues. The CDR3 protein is CSAISWGLVSSYEQYF.